Detailed here is one T cell receptor (beta chain). The CDR3 loop spans 15 amino acids. Trimming took 6 bases from V and 7 from J, leaving 17 bases between them. Germline V lookup: CDR1 SGHDT, CDR2 YYEEEE. Authors' data handling: Reference gene primers were amplified, and this amplification served to estimate nucleated cell counts. Clones were read by immunoSEQ multiplex PCR, and TCRdb kept only the in-frame ones, dropping some. D and trimming come from the DNA, and the V and J calls and clone size come from that table. The table records approximately 290,000 clones, around 89% of them present only once. These data belong to a study of blood T cell repertoires in COVID-19.

Source material: peripheral blood. The V call is TRBV5-6, the J call TRBJ1-6; tentatively, D is TRBD1 (5 bases). This clonotype was sampled from a man aged 30-40 years with acute or convalescent COVID-19. CDR3 protein: CASTGGRARNSPLHF. Written as DNA, the CDR3 is TGTGCCAGCACCGGGGGACGGGCTCGGAATTCACCCCTCCACTTT.